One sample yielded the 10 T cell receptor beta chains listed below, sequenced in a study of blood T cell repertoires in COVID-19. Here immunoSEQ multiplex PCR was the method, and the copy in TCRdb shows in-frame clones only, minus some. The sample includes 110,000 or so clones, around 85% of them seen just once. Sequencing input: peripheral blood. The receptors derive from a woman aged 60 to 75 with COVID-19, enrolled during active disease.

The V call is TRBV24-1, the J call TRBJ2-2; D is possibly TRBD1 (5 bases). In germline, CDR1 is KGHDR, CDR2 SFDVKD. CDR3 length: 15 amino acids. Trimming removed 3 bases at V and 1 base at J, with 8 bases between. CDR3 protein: CATSDTGKNTGELFF. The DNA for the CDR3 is TGTGCCACCAGTGATACAGGAAAGAACACCGGGGAGCTGTTTTTT.

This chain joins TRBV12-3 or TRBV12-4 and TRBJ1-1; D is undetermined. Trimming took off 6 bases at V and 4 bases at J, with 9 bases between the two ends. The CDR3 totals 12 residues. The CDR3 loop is CASRRGSTEAFF. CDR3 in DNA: TGTGCCAGCAGACGGGGAAGCACTGAAGCTTTCTTT.

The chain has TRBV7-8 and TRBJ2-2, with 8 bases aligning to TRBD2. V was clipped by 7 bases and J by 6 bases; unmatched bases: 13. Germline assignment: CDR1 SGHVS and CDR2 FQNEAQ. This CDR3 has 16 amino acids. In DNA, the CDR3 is TGTGCCAGCAACGCCCTCGGGGGGGGCGGGGCCGGGGAGCTGTTTTTT. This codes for CASNALGGGGAGELFF.

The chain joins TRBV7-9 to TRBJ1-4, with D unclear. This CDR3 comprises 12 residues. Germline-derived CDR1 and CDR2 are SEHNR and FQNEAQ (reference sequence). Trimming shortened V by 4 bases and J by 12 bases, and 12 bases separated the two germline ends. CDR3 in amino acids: CASSSLGRELFF. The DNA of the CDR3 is TGTGCCAGCAGCTCGCTTGGGAGGGAACTGTTTTTT.

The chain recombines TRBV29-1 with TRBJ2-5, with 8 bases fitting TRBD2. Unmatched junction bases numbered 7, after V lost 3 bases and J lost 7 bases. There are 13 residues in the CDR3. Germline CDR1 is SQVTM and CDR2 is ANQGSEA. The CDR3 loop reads CSVDRGGKGTQYF. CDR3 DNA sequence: TGCAGCGTTGATCGGGGGGGGAAGGGGACCCAGTACTTC.

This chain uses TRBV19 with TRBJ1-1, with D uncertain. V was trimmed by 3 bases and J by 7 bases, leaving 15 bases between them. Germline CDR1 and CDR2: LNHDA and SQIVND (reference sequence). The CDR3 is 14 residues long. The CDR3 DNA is TGTGCCAGTAGTATTAGTCTTTCCGAGGGTGAAGCTTTCTTT. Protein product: CASSISLSEGEAFF.

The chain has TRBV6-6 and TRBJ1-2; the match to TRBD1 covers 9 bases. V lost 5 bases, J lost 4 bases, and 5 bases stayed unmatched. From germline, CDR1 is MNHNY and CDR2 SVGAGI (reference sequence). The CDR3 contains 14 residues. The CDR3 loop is CASSLKDRGYGYTF. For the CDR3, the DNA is TGTGCCAGCAGTCTAAAGGACAGGGGCTATGGCTACACCTTC.

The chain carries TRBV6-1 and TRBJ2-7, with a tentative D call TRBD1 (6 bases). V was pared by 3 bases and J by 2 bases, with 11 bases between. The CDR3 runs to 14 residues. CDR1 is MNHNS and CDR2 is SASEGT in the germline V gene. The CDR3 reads CASSDRDTTYEQYF. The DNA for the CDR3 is TGTGCCAGCAGTGACCGGGACACGACCTACGAGCAGTACTTC.

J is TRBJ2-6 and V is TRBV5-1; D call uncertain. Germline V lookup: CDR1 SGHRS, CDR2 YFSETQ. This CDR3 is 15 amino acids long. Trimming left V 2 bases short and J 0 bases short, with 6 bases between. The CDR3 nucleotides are TGCGCCAGCAGCTTAGCCGTCTCTGGGGCCAACGTCCTGACTTTC. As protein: CASSLAVSGANVLTF.

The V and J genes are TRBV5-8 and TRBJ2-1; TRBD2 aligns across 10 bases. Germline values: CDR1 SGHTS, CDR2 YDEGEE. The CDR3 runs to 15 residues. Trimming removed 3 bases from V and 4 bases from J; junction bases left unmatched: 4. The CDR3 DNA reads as TGTGCCAGCAGCTCGCGGACTAGCGGTTACAATGAGCAGTTCTTC. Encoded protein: CASSSRTSGYNEQFF.